This T cell receptor beta chain derives from a study of early T cells in non-severe SARS-CoV-2 infection (dated by TCRdb to 2020 to 2023). About the study as a whole: Because TCR sequencing relied on bulk RNA taken from unsorted whole blood, pairing of alpha and beta chains was not possible. What the study reported, not specific to this receptor: VDJdb matching was skewed toward anti-spike CD8 responses, so virus-specific expansions were likely underestimated and private and CD4 specificities were missed.

Library preparation used 5' RACE. The instrument was a NextSeq 500. To correct for sequencing error and PCR bias, the TCR library protocol tagged individual cDNA molecules with unique molecular identifiers. Both TCR alpha and beta chains were sequenced, and tight co-correlation was observed between alpha and beta sequence abundances in each sample. For the original study's pipeline: V gene, J gene and CDR3 annotation of TCR sequences was performed with Decombinator V4. Expanded TCRs were defined as changing significantly between any two time points under a Poisson model with p below 0.0001. Abundances of TCRs were expressed as counts per million after normalisation to the total number of TCRs sequenced in each sample. VDJdb, accessed on 1 November 2021, was searched for TCRs annotated for CMV, EBV and SARS-CoV-2, and TCRs annotated for more than one antigen were excluded. TCRdb redid the processing of the public reads, applying fastp at Q25 and MiXCR, and retained in-frame beta chains. Under each unique CDR3 protein, matching rows form one entry showing the most common genes and DNA. The V and J calls shown here were made by TCRdb, not taken from the authors' results. The table for this sample lists tens of thousands of distinct CDR3 sequences; roughly a tenth of them were counted only once. The top ten hold 6.4% of the sample.

Concerning this clonotype itself: What this receptor recognizes is not known. Base qualities were left out, and no much larger clone turns up one base away.

Set within a cohort of healthcare workers in London, UK, this nested case-control study involved weekly PCR testing of nasopharyngeal swabs along with blood sampling. Between 23 and 31 March 2020, the week of the UK lockdown, healthcare workers were enrolled and then followed up weekly for as long as 16 weeks. This clonotype was obtained from an adult who was a healthcare worker with PCR-confirmed SARS-CoV-2 infection or an uninfected control (not recorded which). What was sequenced was whole blood.

The nucleotides read TGCAGTGCTAGTGGTGAACAGCTTAGCAATCAGCCCCAGCATTTT. Translated, this is CSASGEQLSNQPQHF. The chain uses TRBV20-1 and TRBJ1-5; there is no confident call for the D gene. Inclusive of the bounding cysteine and phenylalanine, the CDR3 is 15 residues long. The DNA shown is the 45-base CDR3, in frame from base 1. V drops 3 bases and J drops 0 bases, leaving 12 bases in between. The germline V gene (reference sequence) provides CDR1 DFQATT and CDR2 SNEGSKA.